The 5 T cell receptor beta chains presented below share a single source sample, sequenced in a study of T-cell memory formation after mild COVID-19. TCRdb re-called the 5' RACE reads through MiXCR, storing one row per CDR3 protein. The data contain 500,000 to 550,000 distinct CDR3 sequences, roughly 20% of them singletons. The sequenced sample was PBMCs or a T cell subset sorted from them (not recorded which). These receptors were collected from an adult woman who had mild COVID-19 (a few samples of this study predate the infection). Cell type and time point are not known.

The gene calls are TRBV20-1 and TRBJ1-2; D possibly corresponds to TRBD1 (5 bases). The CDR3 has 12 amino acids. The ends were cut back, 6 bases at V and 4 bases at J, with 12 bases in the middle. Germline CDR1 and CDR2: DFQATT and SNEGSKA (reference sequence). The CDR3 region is CSALHGTYGYTF. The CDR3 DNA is TGCAGTGCCCTACACGGGACCTATGGCTACACCTTC.

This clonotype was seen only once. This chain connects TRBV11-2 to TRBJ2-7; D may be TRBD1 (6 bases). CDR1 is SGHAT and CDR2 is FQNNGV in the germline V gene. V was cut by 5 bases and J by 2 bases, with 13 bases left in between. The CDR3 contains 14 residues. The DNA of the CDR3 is TGTGCCAGCAGCCCTGGCTACAGGGCCTACGAGCAGTACTTC. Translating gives CASSPGYRAYEQYF.

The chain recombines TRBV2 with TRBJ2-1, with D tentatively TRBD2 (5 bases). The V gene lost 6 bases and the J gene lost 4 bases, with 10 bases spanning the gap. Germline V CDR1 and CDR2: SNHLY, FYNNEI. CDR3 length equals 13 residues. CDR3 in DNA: TGTGCCAGCAGCCAAGGACTGTACAATGAGCAGTTCTTC. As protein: CASSQGLYNEQFF.

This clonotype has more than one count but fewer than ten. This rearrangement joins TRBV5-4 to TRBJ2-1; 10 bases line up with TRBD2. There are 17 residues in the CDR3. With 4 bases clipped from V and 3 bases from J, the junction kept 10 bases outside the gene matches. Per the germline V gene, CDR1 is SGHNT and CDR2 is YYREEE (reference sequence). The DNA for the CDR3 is TGTGCCAGCAGCGATAAGCCCCTAGCGGGGGACTACAATGAGCAGTTCTTC. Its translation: CASSDKPLAGDYNEQFF.

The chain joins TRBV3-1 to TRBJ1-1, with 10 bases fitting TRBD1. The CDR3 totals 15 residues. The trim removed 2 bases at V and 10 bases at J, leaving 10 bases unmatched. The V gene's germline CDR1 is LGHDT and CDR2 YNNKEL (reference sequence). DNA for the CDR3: TGTGCCAGCAGCCAAACGAATGATAGGACAGGGGGAGCTTTCTTT. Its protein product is CASSQTNDRTGGAFF.